This record concerns one T cell receptor beta chain sequence. Antigen: not known. Germline V gene lookup returns CDR1 SGHAT and CDR2 FQNNGV. The CDR3 is 11 amino acids. V gave up 3 bases and J gave up 8 bases, with 7 bases separating them. The protocol was immunoSEQ multiplex PCR, while the TCRdb copy is restricted to in-frame clones and leaves out a portion. The sample lists fewer than 85,000 clones, around 82% seen once, with about 0.8% in the top ten. This record belongs to a study of OX40 agonist ivuxolimab in advanced cancers. Whole-study context: Patients got intravenous ivuxolimab at 0.01 to 10 mg/kg every 2 weeks. Patients in dose escalation had liver, melanoma, kidney or head and neck cancers.

Broader study findings: In CD8+ T cells, expanded clones were on average more numerous than in CD4+. At 0.1 to 3.0 mg/kg and by week 6, clonal expansion occurred in CD4+ and CD8+ blood T cells.

This chain connects TRBV11-2 to TRBJ1-1; D ambiguous. The specimen comprised CD4+ or CD8+ T cells sorted from blood, sampled in a trial of the OX40 agonist ivuxolimab. The sequence was collected from an adult with an advanced solid tumor such as melanoma, head and neck, liver or kidney cancer. Written as DNA, the CDR3 is TGTGCCAGCAGCTTGACGGAAGAAGCTTTCTTT. It is translated as CASSLTEEAFF. The variable domain in full, with the rest retrieved from reference TRBV11-2 and TRBJ1-1, is EAGVAQSPRYKIIEKRQSVAFWCNPISGHATLYWYQQILGQGPKLLIQFQNNGVVDDSQLPKDRFSAERLKGVDSTLKIQPAKLEDSAVYLCASSLTEEAFFGQGTRLTVV.